Listed below are T cell receptor beta chains from one sample, sequenced in a study of T cell changes during pregnancy in multiple sclerosis. Method: immunoSEQ multiplex PCR; TCRdb's copy keeps in-frame clones and lacks some. The sample has about 52,000 clones; 85% to 95% are singletons. The sample here was CD4+ T cells from peripheral blood mononuclear cells, taken in the third trimester of pregnancy. The source of these receptors is a female donor with multiple sclerosis, enrolled in a pregnancy study. Each CDR3 is given with its conserved first and last residue. A D gene is named only where the DNA matches it firmly. The size field is filled for only some rows; it gives once, few, many or a size class.

>NA|TRBD1|TRBJ1-2|19|TRBV4-3
TGCGCCAGCAGCCAAGAAGTTTGGATCTTACAGGGGCGGTACTATGGCTACACCTTC
CASSQEVWILQGRYYGYTF
>NA|NA|TRBJ1-6|14|TRBV7-2
TGTGCCAGCAGCATAACAGGATATAATTCACCCCTCCACTTT
CASSITGYNSPLHF
>NA|NA|TRBJ2-5|13|TRBV19
TGTGCCAGTAGCGGTCTGTCTCCGGAGACCCAGTACTTC
CASSGLSPETQYF
>NA|TRBD2|TRBJ2-3|16|TRBV7-6
TGTGCCAGCAGCCACAGACTAGCGGGGGGCACAGATACGCAGTATTTT
CASSHRLAGGTDTQYF
>NA|TRBD2|TRBJ2-1|15|TRBV18
TGTGCCAGCTCAAGGACTAGTACAGTGGGCAATGAGCAGTTCTTC
CASSRTSTVGNEQFF
>NA|TRBD1|TRBJ1-2|15|TRBV7-9
TGTGCCAGCAGCTCCCAAAGGACAGGGAACTATGGCTACACCTTC
CASSSQRTGNYGYTF
>NA|NA|TRBJ2-7|13|TRBV5-1
TGCGCCAGCAGCGCCGGGACTTACTACGAGCAGTACTTC
CASSAGTYYEQYF
>NA|TRBD2|TRBJ2-1|16|TRBV5-4
TGTGCCAGCAGCTTGGTGTTGCGGGGGGGGATAAATGAGCAGTTCTTC
CASSLVLRGGINEQFF
>NA|NA|TRBJ1-5|11|TRBV6-1
TGTGCCAGCAGCCGGACAGCCTCACAGCATTTT
CASSRTASQHF
>NA|TRBD2|TRBJ2-5|13|TRBV7-2
TGTGCCAGCAAGACGGGGGGACAAGAGACCCAGTACTTC
CASKTGGQETQYF
>NA|TRBD1|TRBJ1-1|15|TRBV2
TGTGCCAGCAGTCTCTGGACAGGGGGGATCACTGAAGCTTTCTTT
CASSLWTGGITEAFF
>NA|NA|TRBJ1-1|13|TRBV30
TGTGCCTGGAGTGTAGGGGGTGACACTGAAGCTTTCTTT
CAWSVGGDTEAFF
>NA|NA|TRBJ1-2|15|TRBV7-9
TGTGCCAGCAGCTTGCGGCAGGGGACGGCCTATGGCTACACCTTC
CASSLRQGTAYGYTF
>NA|NA|TRBJ1-5|15|TRBV7-2
TGTGCCAGCAGCTTAGGGACAGTTAGCAATCAGCCCCAGCATTTT
CASSLGTVSNQPQHF
>NA|NA|TRBJ2-3|17|TRBV5-4
TGTGCCAGCAGCTTGGCCCCTCCGGGTCCCGGTCCAGATACGCAGTATTTT
CASSLAPPGPGPDTQYF
>once|NA|TRBJ2-5|13|TRBV19
TGTGCCACAAGAAGAGGGAACGGAGAGACCCAGTACTTC
CATRRGNGETQYF
>NA|NA|TRBJ2-5|14|TRBV18
TGTGCCAGCTCACCATATACAGGGCAAGAGACCCAGTACTTC
CASSPYTGQETQYF
>once|NA|TRBJ1-2|15|TRBV15
TGTGCCACCAGCAGAGAGAGGGTTTATAACTATGGCTACACCTTC
CATSRERVYNYGYTF
>few|TRBD2|TRBJ2-1|15|TRBV11-1
TGTGCCAGCAGCTTATCCAGCGGGGGGGCTTATGAGCAGTTCTTC
CASSLSSGGAYEQFF
>NA|NA|TRBJ2-5|14|TRBV5-4
TGTGCCAGCAGCTTGGAGTCTAGCTTCGAGACCCAGTACTTC
CASSLESSFETQYF
>NA|TRBD2|TRBJ2-3|16|TRBV4-3
TGCGCCAGCAGCCTGGCGGGGGGGCCTAGCACAGATACGCAGTATTTT
CASSLAGGPSTDTQYF
>once|NA|TRBJ1-2|13|TRBV6-6
TGTGCCAGCAGCATTGATATAGGGGATGGCTACACCTTC
CASSIDIGDGYTF
>NA|TRBD2|TRBJ2-5|16|TRBV5-6
TGTGCCAGCAGCTTGACTAGCGGGGGCCTTCAAGAGACCCAGTACTTC
CASSLTSGGLQETQYF
>NA|NA|TRBJ1-2|13|TRBV19
TGTGCCAGTAGTCCTACAGGGTGGTATGGCTACACCTTC
CASSPTGWYGYTF
>NA|TRBD1|TRBJ1-4|15|TRBV2
TGTGCCAGCAGTGGGACAGGGACAACTAATGAAAAACTGTTTTTT
CASSGTGTTNEKLFF
>once|TRBD1|TRBJ1-5|13|TRBV30
TGTGCCTGGAGCAGGACAGGGCTTCAGCCCCAGCATTTT
CAWSRTGLQPQHF
>NA|TRBD1|TRBJ1-2|14|TRBV2
TGTGCCAGCAGTGCCCAGGGGGCTAGGAATGGCTACACCTTC
CASSAQGARNGYTF
>NA|TRBD2|TRBJ2-1|18|TRBV11-2
TGTGCCAGCAGCTTAGAAAGAAGCGGACTAGGGTCCTACAATGAGCAGTTCTTC
CASSLERSGLGSYNEQFF
>NA|TRBD2|TRBJ2-1|14|TRBV7-2
TGTGCCAGCACCTGGGGGACTAGCGGGGGGGCCTGGTTCTTC
CASTWGTSGGAWFF